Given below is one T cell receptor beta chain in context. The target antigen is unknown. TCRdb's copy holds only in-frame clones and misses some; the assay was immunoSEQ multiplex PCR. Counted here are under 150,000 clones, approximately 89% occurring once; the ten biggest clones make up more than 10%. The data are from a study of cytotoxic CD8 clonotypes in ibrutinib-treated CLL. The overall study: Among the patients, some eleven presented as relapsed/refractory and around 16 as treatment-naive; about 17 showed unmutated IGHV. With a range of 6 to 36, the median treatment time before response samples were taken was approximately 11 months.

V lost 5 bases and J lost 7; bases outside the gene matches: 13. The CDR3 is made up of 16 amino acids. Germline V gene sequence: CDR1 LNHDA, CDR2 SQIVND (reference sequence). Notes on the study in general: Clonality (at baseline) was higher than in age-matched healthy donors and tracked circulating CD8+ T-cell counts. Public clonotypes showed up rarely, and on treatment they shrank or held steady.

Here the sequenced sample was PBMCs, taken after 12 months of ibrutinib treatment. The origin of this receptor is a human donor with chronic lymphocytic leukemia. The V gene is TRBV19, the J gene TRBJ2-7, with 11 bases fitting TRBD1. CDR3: CASSRGPGGQGEEQYF. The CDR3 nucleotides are TGTGCCAGTAGTCGAGGCCCGGGGGGACAGGGGGAGGAGCAGTACTTC.